This TCR beta chain came from a study of blood T cell repertoires in COVID-19. At the level of the study: T cells, B-cell-depleted T cells, or PBMCs supplied cDNA or gDNA.

Trimming removed 5 bases from V and 0 bases from J, with 7 bases in between. Germline V lookup: CDR1 LNHDA, CDR2 SQIVND (reference sequence). The CDR3 has 13 amino acids. Original analysis: Reference gene primers were amplified, and this amplification served to estimate nucleated cell counts. The method was immunoSEQ multiplex PCR; TCRdb's version includes in-frame clones alone and lacks a portion of them. V and J calls and clone size come straight from that table; D and trimming were deduced from the DNA. The sample holds approximately 220,000 clones; about 87% are singletons and the top ten take around 3%.

Sequenced: peripheral blood. The chain employs TRBV19 and TRBJ1-2; D gene uncertain. The receptor was derived from a man in his sixties with acute or convalescent COVID-19. This CDR3 reads CASSPNSNYGYTF. The CDR3 coding sequence is TGTGCCAGTAGTCCAAACTCTAACTATGGCTACACCTTC.